The rows below give T cell receptor beta chains drawn from one sample of a study of cytomegalovirus exposure and HLA in healthy donors. The data were produced by immunoSEQ multiplex PCR, yet TCRdb's version contains in-frame clones alone and is incomplete. This sample has 110,000 to 150,000 clones, with roughly 80% found just once. Sequencing was performed on PBMCs. Source of these receptors: a male donor in good health and CMV-seronegative. The CDR3 runs from the conserved cysteine through the conserved F or W. The D gene is left open where the match is weak. Clone size, where shown, is once, few, many, or a class for clones that have expanded.

j_gene	abundance	d_gene	v_gene	CDR3aa	CDR3nt
TRBJ2-5	-	TRBD2	TRBV5-1	CASSQQGTSGDYRTGEQYF	TGCGCCAGCAGCCAACAAGGGACTAGCGGGGACTACCGAACCGGGGAGCAGTACTTC
TRBJ1-2	once	-	TRBV5-6	CASSLVNIKANYGYTF	TGTGCCAGCAGCTTGGTTAACATTAAAGCTAACTATGGCTACACCTTC
TRBJ2-2	-	-	TRBV6-6	CASIGTFYTGELFF	TGTGCCAGCATCGGGACATTCTACACCGGGGAGCTGTTTTTT
TRBJ2-1	-	TRBD1	TRBV19	CASRDSGQGIYNEQFF	TGTGCCAGTCGTGATTCGGGACAGGGGATCTACAATGAGCAGTTCTTC
TRBJ1-1	few	TRBD1	TRBV5-4	CASSIGQGGTEAFF	TGTGCCAGCAGCATAGGACAGGGAGGGACTGAAGCTTTCTTT
TRBJ1-5	-	-	TRBV30	CAWNRDSNQPQHF	TGTGCCTGGAATCGGGATAGCAATCAGCCCCAGCATTTT
TRBJ1-5	-	-	TRBV7-8	CASSLAPGTPAGNQPQHF	TGTGCCAGCAGCTTAGCGCCAGGGACTCCGGCGGGCAATCAGCCCCAGCATTTT
TRBJ2-3	-	TRBD2	TRBV7-2	CASSLALAGRTDTQYF	TGTGCCAGCAGCTTAGCTCTAGCGGGAAGGACAGATACGCAGTATTTT
TRBJ2-3	-	-	TRBV5-1	CASSLEVSGGTDTQYF	TGCGCCAGCAGCTTGGAGGTGTCAGGGGGCACAGATACGCAGTATTTT
TRBJ2-7	few	TRBD2	TRBV7-6	CASSLGVGGTTYEQYF	TGTGCCAGCAGCTTAGGTGTGGGCGGGACTACCTACGAGCAGTACTTC
TRBJ1-1	-	TRBD1	TRBV6-1	CASSEPGQGPEAFF	TGTGCCAGCAGTGAGCCGGGACAGGGGCCTGAAGCTTTCTTT